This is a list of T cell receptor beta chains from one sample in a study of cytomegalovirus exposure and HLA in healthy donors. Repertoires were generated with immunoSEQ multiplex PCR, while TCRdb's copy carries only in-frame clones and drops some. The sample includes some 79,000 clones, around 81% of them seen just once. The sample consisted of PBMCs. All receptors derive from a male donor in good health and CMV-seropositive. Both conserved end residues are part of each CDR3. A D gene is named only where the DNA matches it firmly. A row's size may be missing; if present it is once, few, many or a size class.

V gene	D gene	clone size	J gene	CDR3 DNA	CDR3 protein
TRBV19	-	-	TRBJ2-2	TGTGCCAGTTACACCTCCGGGGAGCTGTTTTTT	CASYTSGELFF
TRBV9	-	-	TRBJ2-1	TGTGCCAGCAGCGTAGGGGGGGCGGGAGAGGGTAATGAGCAGTTCTTC	CASSVGGAGEGNEQFF
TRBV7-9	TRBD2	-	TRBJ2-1	TGTTCCAGCAGCTTAGGTGGTAGCGGGAGCATCTACAATGAGCAGTTCTTC	CSSSLGGSGSIYNEQFF
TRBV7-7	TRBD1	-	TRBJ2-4	TGTGCTGGACAGGGGGGAGGGCCAAACGTCGGCAAAAACATTCAGTACTTC	CAGQGGGPNVGKNIQYF
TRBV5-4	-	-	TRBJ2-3	TGTGCCAGCAGCTTGGATTATCAGGGATGGGATACGCAGTATTTT	CASSLDYQGWDTQYF
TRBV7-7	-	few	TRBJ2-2	TGTGCCAGCAGCCCGACAGCGTCGAACACCGGGGAGCTGTTTTTT	CASSPTASNTGELFF
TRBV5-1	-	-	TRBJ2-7	TGCGCCAGCAGCATGGAAACCGGGACACTCTACGAGCAGTACTTC	CASSMETGTLYEQYF
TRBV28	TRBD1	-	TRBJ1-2	TGTGCCGGCGGACAGGGGGACTATGGCTACACCTTC	CAGGQGDYGYTF
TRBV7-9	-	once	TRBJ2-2	TGTGCCAGCAGCAGAACCGGGACAAACACCGGGGAGCTGTTTTTT	CASSRTGTNTGELFF
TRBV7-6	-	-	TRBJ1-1	TGTGCCAGCAGCTTATTCCCAGGGGCGAACACTGAAGCTTTCTTT	CASSLFPGANTEAFF
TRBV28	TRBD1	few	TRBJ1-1	TGTGCCAGCAGAAACAGGGGGCTACCGAACACTGAAGCTTTCTTT	CASRNRGLPNTEAFF
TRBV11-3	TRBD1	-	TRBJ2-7	TGTGCCAGCCATTCGACAGGGGCCTACGAGCAGTACTTC	CASHSTGAYEQYF
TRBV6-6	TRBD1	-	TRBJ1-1	TGTGCCAGCAGCCAACAGGGGGGTGAAGCTTTCTTT	CASSQQGGEAFF
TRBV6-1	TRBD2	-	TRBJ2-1	TGTGCCAGCAGTGATGGGGCGGGGGGGTACTACAATGAGCAGTTCTTC	CASSDGAGGYYNEQFF
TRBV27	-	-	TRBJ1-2	TGTGCCAGCAGTCCCTCTAGTCTGTGGAGAGCTAACTATGGCTACACCTTC	CASSPSSLWRANYGYTF
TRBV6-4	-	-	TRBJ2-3	TGTGCCAGCCAAGAGCAGGCAGGGGAAGGTCGTACGCAGTATTTT	CASQEQAGEGRTQYF
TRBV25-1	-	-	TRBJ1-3	TGTGCCAGCAGTGAAACAGGGTCTGGAAACACCATATATTTT	CASSETGSGNTIYF
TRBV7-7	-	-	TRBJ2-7	TGTGCCAGCAGCTTAAAAAAACGATGGGGCCTGTCCTCCGGCGACGAGCAGTACTTC	CASSLKKRWGLSSGDEQYF
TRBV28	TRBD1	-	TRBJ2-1	TGTGCCAGCAGCGGGGTACGACAGGGCCTCTACAATGAGCAGTTCTTC	CASSGVRQGLYNEQFF
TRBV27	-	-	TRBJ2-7	TGTGCCAGCAGTCAGACAGGTATTTTGTGGTACGAGCAGTACTTC	CASSQTGILWYEQYF
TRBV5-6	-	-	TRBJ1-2	TGTGCCAGCAGCTTGGGGACAAGTGGCTACACCTTC	CASSLGTSGYTF
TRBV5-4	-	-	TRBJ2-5	TGTGCCAGCAGCCTCGGACAGATGAAAGAGACCCAGTACTTC	CASSLGQMKETQYF
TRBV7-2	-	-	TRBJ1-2	TGTGCCAGCAGTCAAGGGACAATCTATGGCTACACCTTC	CASSQGTIYGYTF
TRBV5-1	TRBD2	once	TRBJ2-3	TGCGCCAGCAGCTTGAGTGGTCTAGCGGGAGACCTCCCAGATACGCAGTATTTT	CASSLSGLAGDLPDTQYF
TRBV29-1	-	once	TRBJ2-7	TGCAGCGTTGCCCGGGACTCCTACGAGCAGTACTTC	CSVARDSYEQYF
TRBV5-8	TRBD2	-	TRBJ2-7	TGTGCCAGCAGCTTGGTAGTAGCGGGAGTAAACGAGCAGTACTTC	CASSLVVAGVNEQYF
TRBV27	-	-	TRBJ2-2	TGTGCCAGCAGAATACTGGGAGTCCGCACCGGGGAGCTGTTTTTT	CASRILGVRTGELFF
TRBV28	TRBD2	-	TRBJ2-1	TGTGCCAGCAGCGATCTCCTAGCGGGAGGTGTCAATGAGCAGTTCTTC	CASSDLLAGGVNEQFF
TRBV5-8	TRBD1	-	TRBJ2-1	TGTGCCAGCAGTTCACAGGGGGCCTCCTACAATGAGCAGTTCTTC	CASSSQGASYNEQFF
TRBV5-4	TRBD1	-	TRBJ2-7	TGTGCCAGCAGCCCGGGACAGGGTTCCTACGAGCAGTACTTC	CASSPGQGSYEQYF
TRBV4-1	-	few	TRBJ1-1	TGCGCCAGCAGCCAACAAGGGGGGGGACCGAACACTGAAGCTTTCTTT	CASSQQGGGPNTEAFF
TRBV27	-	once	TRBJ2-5	TGTGCCAGCAGTGCATACCAGGGGCGAGAGACCCAGTACTTC	CASSAYQGRETQYF
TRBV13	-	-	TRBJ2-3	TGTGCCAGCAGCTCCCGGGGGGATACGCAGTATTTT	CASSSRGDTQYF
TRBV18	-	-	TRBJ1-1	TGTGCCAGCTCACCGATGACACTGATGAACACTGAAGCTTTCTTT	CASSPMTLMNTEAFF
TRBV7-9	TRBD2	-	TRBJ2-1	TGTGCCAGCAGCTTCCCCGGGACTAGCGGGATTGATGAGCAGTTCTTC	CASSFPGTSGIDEQFF
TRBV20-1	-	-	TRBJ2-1	TGCAGTGCCCCGCTAGGTAATGAGCAGTTCTTC	CSAPLGNEQFF
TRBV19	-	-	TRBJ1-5	TGTGCCAGCTCCTCAGGGTCAGGTCATCAGCCCCAGCATTTT	CASSSGSGHQPQHF
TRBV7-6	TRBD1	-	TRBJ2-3	TGTGCCAGCAGCCGGACAGGGGGCACAGATACGCAGTATTTT	CASSRTGGTDTQYF
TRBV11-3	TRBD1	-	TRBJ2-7	TGTGCCAGCAGCTCATGGACAGGGGGAGGTTACGAGCAGTACTTC	CASSSWTGGGYEQYF
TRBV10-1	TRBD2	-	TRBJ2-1	TGCGCCAGCAGTGAGTCCACACGACTAGCGGGCTCCTACAATGAGCAGTTCTTC	CASSESTRLAGSYNEQFF
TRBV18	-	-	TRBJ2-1	TGTGCCAGCTCAGACCTCCGGGTTTACAATGAGCAGTTCTTC	CASSDLRVYNEQFF
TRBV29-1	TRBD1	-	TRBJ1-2	TGCAGCGCCTTGGACAGGGGAGCTAACTATGGCTACACCTTC	CSALDRGANYGYTF
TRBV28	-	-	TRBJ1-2	TGTGCCAGCGGACTTTGGGCCCGACCTAACTATGGCTACACCTTC	CASGLWARPNYGYTF
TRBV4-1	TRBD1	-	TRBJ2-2	TGCGCCAGCAGCCAAGATCAAGGACAGGTTTCCGGGGAGCTGTTTTTT	CASSQDQGQVSGELFF
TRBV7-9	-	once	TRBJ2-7	TGTGCCAGCAGCCCCCGGGGAAGGAGCTCCTACGAGCAGTACTTC	CASSPRGRSSYEQYF
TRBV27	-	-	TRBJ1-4	TGTGCCAGCAGTCCGCGGGGGGACGAAAAACTGTTTTTT	CASSPRGDEKLFF
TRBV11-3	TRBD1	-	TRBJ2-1	TGTGCCAGCAGCTTAGCCATCGACAGGGGTTTCCACAATGAGCAGTTCTTC	CASSLAIDRGFHNEQFF
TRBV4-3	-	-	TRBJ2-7	TGCGCCAGCAGCCTCCGGAGAGACTACGAGCAGTACTTC	CASSLRRDYEQYF
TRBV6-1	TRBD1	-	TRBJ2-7	TGTGCCAGCAGTGATTGGGGGGGACAGGGTTACTTC	CASSDWGGQGYF
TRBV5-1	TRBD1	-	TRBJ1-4	TGCGCCAGCAGCGGGACAGGGGACGGGAAACTGTTTTTT	CASSGTGDGKLFF
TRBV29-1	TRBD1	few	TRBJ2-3	TGCAGCGTCAGCGACAGGGCAGATACGCAGTATTTT	CSVSDRADTQYF
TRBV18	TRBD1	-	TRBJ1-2	TGTGCCAGCTCTCAGAACCGGGACAGGGGTGTCTCTAACTATGGCTACACCTTC	CASSQNRDRGVSNYGYTF
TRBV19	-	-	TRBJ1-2	TGTGCCAGTAGTTACAGGGTTAACTATGGCTACACCTTC	CASSYRVNYGYTF
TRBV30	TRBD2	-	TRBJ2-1	TGTGCCTGGAGTGTAGGCGGGAGTTCGGATGAGCAGTTCTTC	CAWSVGGSSDEQFF
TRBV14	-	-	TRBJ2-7	TGTGCCAGCAGCCAAGAGGAGTTTCCCTACGAGCAGTACTTC	CASSQEEFPYEQYF
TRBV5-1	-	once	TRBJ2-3	TGCGCCAGCAGCTTCGGCGGGAGCACAGATACGCAGTATTTT	CASSFGGSTDTQYF
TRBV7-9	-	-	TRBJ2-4	TGTGCCAGCAGCTTAGTCTCGGTCGCCAAAAACATTCAGTACTTC	CASSLVSVAKNIQYF